These 22 T cell receptor beta chains were all obtained from the same sample, sequenced in a study of blood T cell repertoires in COVID-19. TCRdb keeps only in-frame clones here, not all; method: immunoSEQ multiplex PCR. The data hold 250,000 or so clones, with approximately 86% observed a single time. Input material: peripheral blood. The receptors stem from a woman in her thirties with acute or convalescent COVID-19.

The genes are TRBV2 and TRBJ2-7; 11 nucleotides align to TRBD1. The CDR3 spans 14 residues. From germline, CDR1 is SNHLY and CDR2 FYNNEI. Losses at the gene ends were 6 bases for V and 1 base for J; bases not matched to a gene: 2. For the CDR3, the DNA is TGTGCCAGCAGCCGGGACAGGGGGTCCTACGAGCAGTACTTC. Protein: CASSRDRGSYEQYF.

The chain employs TRBV30 and TRBJ2-2; no reliable D call. The CDR3 spans 14 residues. Germline V gene lookup returns CDR1 GTSNPN and CDR2 SVGIG (reference sequence). The ends were cut back, 1 base at V and 6 bases at J, with 12 bases in the middle. For the CDR3, the DNA is TGTGCCTGGAGTGCTTACTCGCCGGCCGGGGAGCTGTTTTTT. Amino acids: CAWSAYSPAGELFF.

The V and J genes are TRBV6-2 or TRBV6-3 and TRBJ2-2; TRBD2 is a possible D gene (6 bases). V dropped 2 bases and J dropped 7 bases, with 14 bases sitting between them. The CDR3 length is 15 residues. Germline V gene data show CDR1 as MNHEY and CDR2 as SVGEGT. The DNA of the CDR3 is TGTGCCAGCAGTTACAGTGGGAGAGCGGGCGGGGAGCTGTTTTTT. Protein product: CASSYSGRAGGELFF.

In its sample, this clone was seen once. The chain links TRBV30 to TRBJ2-3, with D tentatively TRBD2 (6 bases). This CDR3 has 17 residues. Per the germline V gene, CDR1 is GTSNPN and CDR2 is SVGIG (reference sequence). V gave up 7 bases and J gave up 4 bases, with 27 bases separating them. CDR3 DNA: TGTGCCTACTCGGTGGCGGGATTTGGCTCGCGGGCAGATACGCAGTATTTT. It codes for CAYSVAGFGSRADTQYF.

J is TRBJ2-7 and V is TRBV12-3 or TRBV12-4; TRBD1 matches at 9 bases. CDR3 size: 13 residues. With 4 bases clipped from V and 3 bases from J, the junction kept 1 base outside the gene matches. DNA for the CDR3: TGTGCCAGCAGTTGGGACAGGGACTACGAGCAGTACTTC. Amino acid sequence: CASSWDRDYEQYF.

The chain uses TRBV4-1 and TRBJ2-3, with D possibly TRBD2 on 6 matching bases. The V gene's germline CDR1 is MGHRA and CDR2 YSYEKL. V lost 6 bases and J 11 bases, leaving 18 bases between the germline ends. This CDR3 has 13 residues. In DNA form, the CDR3 reads TGCGCCAGCAGTTCAGCGTTCGAGGGAGGGCAGTATTTT. Its translation is CASSSAFEGGQYF.

The chain is built from TRBV7-9 and TRBJ1-5; 11 bases fit TRBD1. V shed 3 bases and J 6 bases; nucleotides not matched to a gene: 7. Germline V lookup: CDR1 SEHNR, CDR2 FQNEAQ (reference sequence). This CDR3 is built from 16 residues. The CDR3, as DNA: TGTGCCAGCAGCTTCGATGGGACAGGGGGACCTCAGCCCCAGCATTTT. As protein: CASSFDGTGGPQPQHF.

The rearrangement uses TRBV19 and TRBJ2-7; 11 bases are shared with TRBD2. V lost 6 bases, J lost 3 bases, and 10 bases stayed unmatched. The CDR3 loop spans 16 amino acids. The germline V gene encodes CDR1 LNHDA and CDR2 SQIVND (reference sequence). Here the CDR3 reads CASSPPPGTSGYEQYF. The DNA for the CDR3 is TGTGCCAGTAGCCCTCCTCCCGGGACTAGCGGCTACGAGCAGTACTTC.

The genes are TRBV27 and TRBJ2-7; tentative D call: TRBD1 (6 bases). The CDR3 contains 15 residues. V lost 0 bases and J 2 bases, leaving 11 bases between the germline ends. CDR1 and CDR2 from the germline V gene are MNHEY and SMNVEV (reference sequence). This CDR3 reads CASSLSQGNPYEQYF. CDR3 sequence (DNA): TGTGCCAGCAGTTTATCTCAGGGGAACCCCTACGAGCAGTACTTC.

The chain recombines TRBV5-1 with TRBJ2-5; D unclear. The CDR3 consists of 14 residues. The V and J ends lost 4 bases and 1 base respectively, with 11 bases between them. The germline CDR1 and CDR2 sequences are SGHRS and YFSETQ. CDR3 nucleotide sequence: TGCGCCAGCAGCCCCCCCCCAGGCCAAGAGACCCAGTACTTC. Translating it yields CASSPPPGQETQYF.

The chain recombines TRBV7-6 with TRBJ2-2, with TRBD2 matching 9 bases. Germline CDR1 is SGHVS and CDR2 is FNYEAQ. With 5 bases clipped from V and 6 bases from J, the junction kept 16 bases outside the gene matches. The CDR3 consists of 18 residues. Written as DNA, the CDR3 is TGTGCCAGCAGCCCAAGACACCTAGCGGGGTCGGATCCCGGGGAGCTGTTTTTT. It codes for CASSPRHLAGSDPGELFF.

This chain connects TRBV4-1 to TRBJ1-5; D is uncertain. The CDR3 loop spans 14 amino acids. The germline V gene encodes CDR1 MGHRA and CDR2 YSYEKL. V was pared by 1 base and J by 6 bases, with 10 bases between. The CDR3 region has the DNA TGCGCCAGCAGCCAAGTATCGTCGAGTCAGCCCCAGCATTTT. Its protein is CASSQVSSSQPQHF.

The V gene is TRBV7-2, the J gene TRBJ2-7; 13 nucleotides match TRBD2. CDR3 length: 17 residues. Looked up from germline, CDR1 is SGHTA and CDR2 is FQGNSA. The J segment lost 5 bases and the V segment lost 1 base, leaving 8 bases of the junction unmatched. The CDR3 loop is CASSLVGTSGRAHEQYF. In DNA, the CDR3 is TGTGCCAGCAGCTTAGTGGGAACTAGCGGGAGGGCCCACGAGCAGTACTTC.

The chain has TRBV27 and TRBJ1-1; the D gene is possibly TRBD1 (5 bases). V dropped 3 bases and J dropped 3 bases, with 11 bases sitting between them. The CDR3 runs 14 residues. Germline CDR1 MNHEY, CDR2 SMNVEV (reference sequence). In DNA form, the CDR3 reads TGTGCCAGCAGTTTCAACGGAGGGGACACTGAAGCTTTCTTT. It codes for CASSFNGGDTEAFF.

The chain joins TRBV30 to TRBJ1-3; D perhaps matches TRBD1 (6 bases). Per germline, CDR1 GTSNPN and CDR2 SVGIG (reference sequence). This CDR3 has 14 residues. Between the trimmed V and J ends, which lost 3 bases and 2 bases, there was a span of 11 bases. CDR3 residues: CAWRVSGAGNTIYF. CDR3 bases: TGTGCCTGGAGGGTATCAGGGGCTGGAAACACCATATATTTT.

The count of this clone is one. The gene calls are TRBV30 and TRBJ2-5; D is unclear. V was trimmed by 0 bases and J by 10 bases, leaving 9 bases between them. The CDR3 consists of 11 residues. The germline CDR1 and CDR2 sequences are GTSNPN and SVGIG (reference sequence). The CDR3 loop is CAWSVEHGQYF. For the CDR3, the DNA is TGTGCCTGGAGTGTAGAGCACGGCCAGTACTTC. Supplemented by reference TRBV30 and TRBJ2-5, the full variable domain reads SQTIHQWPATLVQPVGSPLSLECTVEGTSNPNLYWYRQAAGRGLQLLFYSVGIGQISSEVPQNLSASRPQDRQFILSSKKLLLSDSGFYLCAWSVEHGQYFGPGTRLLVL.

The chain uses TRBV27 and TRBJ2-7, with 7 bases matching TRBD1. The trim removed 6 bases at V and 0 bases at J, leaving 8 bases unmatched. CDR1 is MNHEY, CDR2 SMNVEV, per germline (reference sequence). The CDR3 contains 15 residues. The CDR3 loop is CASSYRGGTSYEQYF. DNA for the CDR3: TGTGCCAGCAGCTACAGGGGTGGAACCTCCTACGAGCAGTACTTC.

This clone has just one count. V gene TRBV25-1 combines with J gene TRBJ2-3; TRBD1 matches at 11 bases. This CDR3 region has 17 residues. Germline V CDR1 and CDR2: MGHDK, SYGVNS. After removal of 1 base from V and 4 bases from J, the junction contained 7 bases not matched to a gene. The CDR3 DNA reads TGTGCCAGCAGTGAATTGGGCGGACAGGGGGCAGCAGATACGCAGTATTTT. Translating gives CASSELGGQGAADTQYF.

J is TRBJ1-3 and V is TRBV3-1 (or the pseudogene TRBV3-2); D is unclear. This CDR3 comprises 14 residues. Trimming stripped 6 bases from V and 0 bases from J, with 9 bases between. Germline CDR1 LGHDT, CDR2 YNNKEL (reference sequence). CDR3 sequence: CASRLGFSGNTIYF. The CDR3 DNA reads as TGTGCCAGCAGACTCGGGTTCTCTGGAAACACCATATATTTT.

The chain joins TRBV18 to TRBJ1-1; tentatively, D is TRBD1 (5 bases). Per the germline V gene, CDR1 is KGHSH and CDR2 is LQKENI. Deletions cut 0 bases from V and 3 bases from J, with 14 bases between. This CDR3 spans 16 amino acids. The CDR3 sequence is CASSPPGGTGDTEAFF. The CDR3 DNA reads TGTGCCAGCTCACCACCGGGGGGGACGGGTGACACTGAAGCTTTCTTT.

The CDR3 is CASSLAGVRYNEQFF. Written as DNA, the CDR3 is TGTGCCAGCAGCTTGGCCGGGGTTAGGTACAATGAGCAGTTCTTC. The V call is TRBV5-4, the J call TRBJ2-1, with D tentatively TRBD2 (5 bases). This CDR3 spans 15 amino acids. V was trimmed by 0 bases and J by 4 bases, leaving 11 bases between them. Germline loops: CDR1 SGHNT, CDR2 YYREEE (reference sequence).

The chain carries TRBV30 and TRBJ2-1; tentatively, D is TRBD2 (5 bases). This CDR3 has 15 residues. The ends were cut back, 1 base at V and 6 bases at J, with 16 bases in the middle. Germline CDR1 reads GTSNPN; CDR2 reads SVGIG (reference sequence). The CDR3 DNA reads TGTGCCTGGAGTGCGTTGGACTTCCGAGGCAATGAGCAGTTCTTC. It translates to CAWSALDFRGNEQFF.